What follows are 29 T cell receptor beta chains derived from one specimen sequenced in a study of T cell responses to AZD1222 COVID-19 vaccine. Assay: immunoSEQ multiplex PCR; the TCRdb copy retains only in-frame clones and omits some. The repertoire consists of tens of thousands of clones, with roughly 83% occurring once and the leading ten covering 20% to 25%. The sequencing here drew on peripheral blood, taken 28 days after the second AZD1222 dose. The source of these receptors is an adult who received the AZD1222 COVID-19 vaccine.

CDR3 sequence: CASGSRRLDEQFF. CDR3 sequence (DNA): TGTGCTAGTGGTTCCCGGCGGCTCGATGAGCAGTTCTTC. The V call is TRBV12-5, the J call TRBJ2-1, with unresolved D. Germline V gene data show CDR1 as LGHNT and CDR2 as FRNRAP. The CDR3 contains 13 residues. V gave up 4 bases and J gave up 8 bases, with 12 bases separating them.

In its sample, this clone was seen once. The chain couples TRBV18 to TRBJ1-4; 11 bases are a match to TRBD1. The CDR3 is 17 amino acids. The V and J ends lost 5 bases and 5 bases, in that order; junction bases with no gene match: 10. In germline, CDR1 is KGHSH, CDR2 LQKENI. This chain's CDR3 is CASSYTGTGGRNEKLFF. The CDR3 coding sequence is TGTGCCAGCTCATACACCGGGACAGGGGGAAGAAATGAAAAACTGTTTTTT.

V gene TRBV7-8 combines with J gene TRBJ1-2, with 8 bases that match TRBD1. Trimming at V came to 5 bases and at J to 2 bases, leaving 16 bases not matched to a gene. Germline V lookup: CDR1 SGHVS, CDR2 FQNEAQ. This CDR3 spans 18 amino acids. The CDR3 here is CASSPLLQGARSNYGYTF. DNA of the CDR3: TGTGCCAGCAGCCCCTTACTTCAGGGGGCGCGGTCGAACTATGGCTACACCTTC.

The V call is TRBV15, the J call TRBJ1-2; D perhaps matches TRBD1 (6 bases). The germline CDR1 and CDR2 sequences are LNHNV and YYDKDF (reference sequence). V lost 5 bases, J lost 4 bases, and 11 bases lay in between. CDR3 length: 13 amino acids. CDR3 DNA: TGTGCCACCAGCTCCCCGGGGGCCTATGGCTACACCTTC. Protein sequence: CATSSPGAYGYTF.

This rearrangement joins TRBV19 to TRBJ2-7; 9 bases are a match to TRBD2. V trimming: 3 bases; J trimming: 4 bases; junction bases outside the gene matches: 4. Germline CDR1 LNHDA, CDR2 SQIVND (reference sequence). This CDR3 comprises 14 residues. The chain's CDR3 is CASSMREGRYEQYF. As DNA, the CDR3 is TGTGCCAGTAGTATGCGGGAGGGCCGGTACGAGCAGTACTTC.

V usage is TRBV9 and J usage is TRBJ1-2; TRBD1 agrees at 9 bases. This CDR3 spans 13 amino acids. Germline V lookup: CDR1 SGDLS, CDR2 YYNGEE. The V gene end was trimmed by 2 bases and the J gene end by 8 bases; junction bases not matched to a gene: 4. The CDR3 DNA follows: TGTGCCAGCAGCGTCGACAGGGGGTACGGCTACACCTTC. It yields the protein CASSVDRGYGYTF.

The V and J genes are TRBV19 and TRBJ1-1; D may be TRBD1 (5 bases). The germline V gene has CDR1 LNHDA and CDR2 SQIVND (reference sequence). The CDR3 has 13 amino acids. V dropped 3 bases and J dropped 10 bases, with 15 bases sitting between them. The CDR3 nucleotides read TGTGCCAGTAGTATCGGGACCGCTGGGGGAGCTTTCTTT. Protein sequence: CASSIGTAGGAFF. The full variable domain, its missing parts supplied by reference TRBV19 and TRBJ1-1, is DGGITQSPKYLFRKEGQNVTLSCEQNLNHDAMYWYRQDPGQGLRLIYYSQIVNDFQKGDIAEGYSVSREKKESFPLTVTSAQKNPTAFYLCASSIGTAGGAFFGQGTRLTVV.

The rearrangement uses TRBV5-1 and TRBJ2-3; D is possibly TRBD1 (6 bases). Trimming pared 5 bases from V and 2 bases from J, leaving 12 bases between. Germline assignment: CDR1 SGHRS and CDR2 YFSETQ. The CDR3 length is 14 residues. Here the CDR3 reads CASSSQGFTDTQYF. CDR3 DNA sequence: TGCGCCAGCAGTTCTCAGGGGTTCACAGATACGCAGTATTTT.

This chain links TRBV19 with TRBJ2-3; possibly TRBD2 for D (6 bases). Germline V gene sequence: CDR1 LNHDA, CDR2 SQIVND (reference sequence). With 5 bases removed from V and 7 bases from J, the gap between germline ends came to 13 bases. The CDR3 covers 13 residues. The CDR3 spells CASSGLATYTQYF. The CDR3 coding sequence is TGTGCCAGTAGTGGGCTAGCGACGTATACGCAGTATTTT.

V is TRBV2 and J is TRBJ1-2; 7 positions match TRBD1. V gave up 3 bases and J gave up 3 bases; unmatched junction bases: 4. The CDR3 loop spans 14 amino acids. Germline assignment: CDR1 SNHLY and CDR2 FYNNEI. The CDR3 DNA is TGTGCCAGCAGTGACGAAACAGGGGACTATGGCTACACCTTC. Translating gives CASSDETGDYGYTF.

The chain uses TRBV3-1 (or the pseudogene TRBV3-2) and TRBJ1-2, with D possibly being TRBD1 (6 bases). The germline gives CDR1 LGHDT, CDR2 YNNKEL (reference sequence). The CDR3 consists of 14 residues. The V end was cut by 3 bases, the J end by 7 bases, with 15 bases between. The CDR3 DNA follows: TGTGCCAGCAGCCATTTACAGGGTTCTTCTGGCTACACCTTC. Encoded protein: CASSHLQGSSGYTF.

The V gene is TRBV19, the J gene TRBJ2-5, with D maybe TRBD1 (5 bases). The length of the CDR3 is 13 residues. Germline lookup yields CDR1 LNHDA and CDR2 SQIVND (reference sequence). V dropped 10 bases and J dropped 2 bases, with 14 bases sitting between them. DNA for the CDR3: TGTGCCACCCAAGCAGGGCGTCAAGAGACCCAGTACTTC. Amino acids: CATQAGRQETQYF.

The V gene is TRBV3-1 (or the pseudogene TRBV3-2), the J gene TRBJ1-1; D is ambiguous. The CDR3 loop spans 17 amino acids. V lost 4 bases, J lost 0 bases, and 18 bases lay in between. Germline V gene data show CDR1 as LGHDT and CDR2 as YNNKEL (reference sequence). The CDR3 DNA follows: TGTGCCAGCAGCCGGAACCAAAGAACTGAACTGAACACTGAAGCTTTCTTT. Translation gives CASSRNQRTELNTEAFF.

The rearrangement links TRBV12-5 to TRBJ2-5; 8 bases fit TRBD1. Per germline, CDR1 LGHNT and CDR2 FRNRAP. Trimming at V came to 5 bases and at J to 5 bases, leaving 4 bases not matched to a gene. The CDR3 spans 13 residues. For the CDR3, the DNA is TGTGCTAGTGGTCCAGGGGGCTGGGAGACCCAGTACTTC. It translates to CASGPGGWETQYF.

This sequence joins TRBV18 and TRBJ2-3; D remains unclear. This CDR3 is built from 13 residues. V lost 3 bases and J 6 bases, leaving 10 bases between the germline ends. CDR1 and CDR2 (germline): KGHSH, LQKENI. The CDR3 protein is CASSPTNGDTQYF. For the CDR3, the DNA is TGTGCCAGCTCACCTACTAACGGGGATACGCAGTATTTT.

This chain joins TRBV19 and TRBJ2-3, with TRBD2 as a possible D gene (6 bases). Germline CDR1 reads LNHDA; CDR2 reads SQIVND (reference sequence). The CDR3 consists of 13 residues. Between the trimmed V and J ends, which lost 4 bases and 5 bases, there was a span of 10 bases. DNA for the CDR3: TGTGCCAGTAGTACTAGCGACAGAGATACGCAGTATTTT. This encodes CASSTSDRDTQYF.

CDR3 region: CASSYREGANTEAFF. CDR3 nucleotide sequence: TGTGCCAGCAGCTATCGGGAGGGCGCAAACACTGAAGCTTTCTTT. The chain combines TRBV12-1 with TRBJ1-1. TRBV12-1 is assigned pseudogene status. This CDR3 is 15 amino acids long.

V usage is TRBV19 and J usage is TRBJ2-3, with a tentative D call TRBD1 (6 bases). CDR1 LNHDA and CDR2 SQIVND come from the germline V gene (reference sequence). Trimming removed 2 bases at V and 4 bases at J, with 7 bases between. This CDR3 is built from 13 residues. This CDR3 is CASSITGSDTQYF. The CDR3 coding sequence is TGTGCCAGTAGTATAACAGGGTCAGATACGCAGTATTTT.

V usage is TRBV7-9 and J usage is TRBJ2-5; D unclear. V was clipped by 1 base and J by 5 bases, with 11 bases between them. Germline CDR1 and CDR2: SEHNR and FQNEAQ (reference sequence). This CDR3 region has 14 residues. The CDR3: CASSLGPGRETQYF. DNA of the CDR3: TGTGCCAGCAGCTTAGGCCCAGGCCGGGAGACCCAGTACTTC.

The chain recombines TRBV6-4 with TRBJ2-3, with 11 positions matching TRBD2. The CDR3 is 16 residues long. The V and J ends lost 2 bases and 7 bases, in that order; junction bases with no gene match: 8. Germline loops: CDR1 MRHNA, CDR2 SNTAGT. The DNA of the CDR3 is TGTGCCAGCAGTGACGCGGTAGCGGGGGGGCTTAATACGCAGTATTTT. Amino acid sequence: CASSDAVAGGLNTQYF.

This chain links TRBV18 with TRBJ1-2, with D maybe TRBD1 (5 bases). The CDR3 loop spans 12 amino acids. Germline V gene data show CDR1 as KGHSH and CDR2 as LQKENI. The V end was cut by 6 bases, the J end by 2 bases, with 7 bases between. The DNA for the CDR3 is TGTGCCAGCTCGAGGGGCAACTATGGCTACACCTTC. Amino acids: CASSRGNYGYTF.

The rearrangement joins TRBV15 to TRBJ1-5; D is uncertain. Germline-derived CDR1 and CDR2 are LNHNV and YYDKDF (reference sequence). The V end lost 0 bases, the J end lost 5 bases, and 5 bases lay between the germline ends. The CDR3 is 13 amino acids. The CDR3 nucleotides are TGTGCCACCAGCAGAGATACACATCAGCCCCAGCATTTT. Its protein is CATSRDTHQPQHF. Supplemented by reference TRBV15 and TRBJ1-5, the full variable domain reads DAMVIQNPRYQVTQFGKPVTLSCSQTLNHNVMYWYQQKSSQAPKLLFHYYDKDFNNEADTPDNFQSRRPNTSFCFLDIRSPGLGDTAMYLCATSRDTHQPQHFGDGTRLSIL.

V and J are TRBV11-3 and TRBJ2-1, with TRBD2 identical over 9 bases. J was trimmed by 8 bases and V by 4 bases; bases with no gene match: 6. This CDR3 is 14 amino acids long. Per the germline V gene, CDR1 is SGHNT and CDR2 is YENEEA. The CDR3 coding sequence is TGTGCCAGCAGCTCGACTGCGGGGGGGCATGAGCAGTTCTTC. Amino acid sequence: CASSSTAGGHEQFF.

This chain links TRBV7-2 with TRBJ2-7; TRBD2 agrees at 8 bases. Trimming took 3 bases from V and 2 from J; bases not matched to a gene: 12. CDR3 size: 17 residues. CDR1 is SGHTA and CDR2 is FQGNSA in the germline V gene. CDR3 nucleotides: TGTGCCAGCAGCTTTAGGGCTCCTAGCGGGTCTACCTACGAGCAGTACTTC. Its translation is CASSFRAPSGSTYEQYF.

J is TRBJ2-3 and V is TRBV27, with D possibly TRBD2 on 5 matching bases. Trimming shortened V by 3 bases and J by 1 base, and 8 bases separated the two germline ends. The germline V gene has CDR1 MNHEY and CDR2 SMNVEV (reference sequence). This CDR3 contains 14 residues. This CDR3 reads CASSFWRGTDTQYF. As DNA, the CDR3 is TGTGCCAGCAGTTTTTGGCGGGGCACAGATACGCAGTATTTT.

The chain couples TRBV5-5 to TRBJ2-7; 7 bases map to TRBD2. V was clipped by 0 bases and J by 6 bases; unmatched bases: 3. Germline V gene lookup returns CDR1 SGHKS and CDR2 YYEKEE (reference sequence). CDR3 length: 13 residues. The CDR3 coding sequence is TGTGCCAGCAGCTTGGTCAGCGGGATCGAGCAGTACTTC. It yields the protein CASSLVSGIEQYF. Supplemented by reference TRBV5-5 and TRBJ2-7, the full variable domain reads DAGVTQSPTHLIKTRGQQVTLRCSPISGHKSVSWYQQVLGQGPQFIFQYYEKEERGRGNFPDRFSARQFPNYSSELNVNALLLGDSALYLCASSLVSGIEQYFGPGTRLTVT.

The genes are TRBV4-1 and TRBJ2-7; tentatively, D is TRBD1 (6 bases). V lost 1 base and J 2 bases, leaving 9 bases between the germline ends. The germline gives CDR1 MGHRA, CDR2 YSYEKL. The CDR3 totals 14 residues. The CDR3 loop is CASSQVQGPYEQYF. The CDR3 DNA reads TGCGCCAGCAGCCAAGTGCAGGGGCCCTACGAGCAGTACTTC.

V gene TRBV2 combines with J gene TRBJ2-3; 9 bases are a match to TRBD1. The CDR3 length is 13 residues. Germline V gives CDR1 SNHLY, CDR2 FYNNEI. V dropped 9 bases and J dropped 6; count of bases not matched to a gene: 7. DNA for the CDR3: TGTGCCAGAGGGGACAGGGCGGACGATACGCAGTATTTT. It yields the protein CARGDRADDTQYF.

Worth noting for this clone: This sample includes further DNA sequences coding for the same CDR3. The CDR3 DNA is TGTGCCAGCAGCCGGCAGGGGGCTGACGAGCAGTACTTC. Translated, it gives CASSRQGADEQYF. The rearrangement uses TRBV5-4 and TRBJ2-7; 8 positions agree with TRBD1. The CDR3 extends over 13 amino acids. The V and J ends lost 4 bases and 5 bases, in that order; junction bases with no gene match: 5. Germline loops: CDR1 SGHNT, CDR2 YYREEE (reference sequence).